This T cell receptor beta chain emerged from a study of shared clonotypes between healthy human individuals. Findings of the study overall: Generally, naive subsets (rather than memory subsets) showed larger estimated richness.

Division of CD4+ cells produced a CD45RA+ naive subset and a CD45RA-negative memory subset. Across several immunoSEQ plates, the genomic DNA of each subset was split evenly. Sorted-subset replicate PCR reactions contained approximately 190 ng DNA, corresponding to some 30,000 T cell genomes. The method was immunoSEQ multiplex PCR; TCRdb's version includes in-frame clones alone and lacks a portion of them. This repertoire shows about 1 million clones, approximately 68% found once; its top ten account for about 1.5%. As concerns this clone: Its antigen is unidentified.

Trimming removed 0 bases from V and 3 bases from J, with 12 bases in between. Germline V lookup: CDR1 LNHNV, CDR2 YYDKDF (reference sequence). CDR3 length: 16 residues. The V call is TRBV15, the J call TRBJ1-3, with a possible D match to TRBD1 (5 bases). Sequencing used memory CD4+ T cells sorted from blood. Subset indicated: CD45RA-negative fraction. The receptor's source is a man between 18 and 29 years old in good health. The CDR3 region has the DNA TGTGCCACCAGCAGAGACCTGAACCAGGGTGGAAACACCATATATTTT. Encoded protein: CATSRDLNQGGNTIYF.